Following are 23 T cell receptor beta chains from one sample sequenced in a study of post-analysis software for immune sequencing data. Study observations and caveats: The study found TRBV5-6, TRBV5-1 and TRBV20-1 among 4 or 5 TRBV segments more frequent in patients than controls.

For these receptors, no antigen is known. Unique molecular identifiers were built into the TCR beta cDNA libraries. A single record per CDR3 protein comes from TCRdb applying MiXCR to the PCR reads. The data contain hundreds of thousands of distinct CDR3 sequences, 30% of them singletons. Material for sequencing was blood. The receptors originated from a girl under 18 with multiple sclerosis.

For this clonotype: An end of the junction differs from the germline gene, which may be a read error. V usage is TRBV27 and J usage is TRBJ1-2, with 7 bases lining up with TRBD1. CDR3 length: 16 residues. The germline CDR1 and CDR2 sequences are MNHEY and SMNVEV (reference sequence). The CDR3 sequence is CTSSLSLKRGPYGYTF. CDR3 nucleotide sequence: TGTACCAGCAGTTTATCGTTGAAAAGGGGGCCCTATGGCTACACCTTC.

The chain is built from TRBV29-1 and TRBJ1-5, with D possibly TRBD1 on 5 matching bases. The length of the CDR3 is 13 residues. Germline assignment: CDR1 SQVTM and CDR2 ANQGSEA. V lost 6 bases and J lost 7, with 16 bases in between. CDR3: CSVRGGSGQPQHF. CDR3 in DNA: TGCAGCGTCCGGGGGGGGTCGGGGCAGCCCCAGCATTTT.

The genes are TRBV12-3 or TRBV12-4 and TRBJ2-1; no clear D gene. V gave up 3 bases and J gave up 4 bases, with 7 bases separating them. The CDR3 covers 13 residues. The CDR3 reads CASSFITYNEQFF. Written as DNA, the CDR3 is TGTGCCAGCAGTTTCATCACTTACAATGAGCAGTTCTTC.

Only a few counts were recorded for this clonotype. The genes are TRBV2 and TRBJ1-2, with D uncertain. The CDR3 totals 14 residues. CDR1 SNHLY and CDR2 FYNNEI come from the germline V gene. V dropped 2 bases and J dropped 4 bases, with 11 bases sitting between them. This CDR3 reads CASSEYQARYGYTF. The CDR3 DNA follows: TGTGCCAGCAGTGAATACCAGGCCCGCTATGGCTACACCTTC.

This clonotype was observed a handful of times. The chain recombines TRBV6-1 with TRBJ2-2; D is uncertain. Germline V CDR1 and CDR2: MNHNS, SASEGT. This CDR3 region has 14 residues. V lost 4 bases and J 3 bases, leaving 9 bases between the germline ends. The CDR3 sequence is CASSGRRDTGELFF. The CDR3 region has the DNA TGTGCCAGCAGTGGGCGCCGGGACACCGGGGAGCTGTTTTTT.

In its sample, this clonotype was seen a few times. The chain employs TRBV15 and TRBJ2-5; D may be TRBD2 (6 bases). V lost 2 bases to trimming and J lost 1 base, with 11 bases between them. Looked up from germline, CDR1 is LNHNV and CDR2 is YYDKDF (reference sequence). The CDR3 is made up of 15 amino acids. The CDR3 protein is CATSRSGGTQETQYF. The CDR3 DNA is TGTGCCACCAGCAGATCCGGGGGAACCCAAGAGACCCAGTACTTC.

The gene calls are TRBV6-2 or TRBV6-3 and TRBJ2-1; TRBD2 aligns across 13 bases. Germline V lookup: CDR1 MNHEY, CDR2 SVGEGT. Unmatched junction bases numbered 2, after V lost 6 bases and J lost 9 bases. This CDR3 is 13 amino acids long. The CDR3 nucleotides are TGTGCCAGCAGGGGACTAGCGGGAAGTGAGCAGTTCTTC. Protein product: CASRGLAGSEQFF.

V gene TRBV7-9 combines with J gene TRBJ2-1; 9 bases match TRBD2. The junction had 18 bases not matched to a gene; V was cut back by 5 bases and J by 7 bases. The length of the CDR3 is 18 residues. CDR1 and CDR2 (germline): SEHNR, FQNEAQ (reference sequence). The CDR3 protein is CASSGTTLGSGSRNEQFF. The CDR3, as DNA: TGTGCCAGCAGCGGGACGACTCTGGGTAGCGGGAGTAGAAATGAGCAGTTCTTC.

Of note for this clonotype: Sequence at one end of the junction differs from germline and may be a read error. The chain links TRBV29-1 to TRBJ2-1, with 10 bases identical to TRBD2. Germline loops: CDR1 SQVTM, CDR2 ANQGSEA. The length of the CDR3 is 14 residues. CDR3 region: CGVESSGSPDEQFF. The DNA for the CDR3 is TGCGGCGTTGAATCTAGCGGGAGTCCGGATGAGCAGTTCTTC.

This clonotype has more than one count but fewer than ten. The chain combines TRBV5-4 with TRBJ2-2, with 8 bases that match TRBD1. The CDR3 spans 16 residues. Germline trimming cut 3 bases from V and 1 base from J; bases unmatched to any gene: 5. Germline V gene data show CDR1 as SGHNT and CDR2 as YYREEE (reference sequence). The CDR3 region is CASSSRTGMNTGELFF. CDR3 nucleotide sequence: TGTGCCAGCAGCTCAAGGACAGGGATGAACACCGGGGAGCTGTTTTTT.

There are a few counts of this clonotype. The chain recombines TRBV29-1 with TRBJ1-2; 7 bases align to TRBD1. With 6 bases clipped from V and 2 bases from J, the junction kept 3 bases outside the gene matches. The germline gives CDR1 SQVTM, CDR2 ANQGSEA. The CDR3 covers 12 residues. The CDR3 DNA is TGCAGCGTACCACAGGGGAACTATGGCTACACCTTC. Amino acid sequence: CSVPQGNYGYTF.

This sequence joins TRBV20-1 and TRBJ2-4, with 8 bases that match TRBD2. CDR3 length: 12 residues. V lost 5 bases and J lost 9; bases outside the gene matches: 6. The germline V gene encodes CDR1 DFQATT and CDR2 SNEGSKA (reference sequence). The CDR3 region has the DNA TGCAGTGCTTCCGGACTAGCCAGCATTCAGTACTTC. It specifies CSASGLASIQYF.

In its sample, this clonotype was seen many times. The DNA of the CDR3 is TGCAGCGTCTACGGACTAGCGGGGACCTACAATGAGCAGTTCTTC. This sequence encodes CSVYGLAGTYNEQFF. This sequence joins TRBV29-1 and TRBJ2-1; 12 bases align to TRBD2. Germline-derived CDR1 and CDR2 are SQVTM and ANQGSEA. The ends lost 6 bases at V and 2 bases at J; junction bases unmatched: 5. The CDR3 is 15 amino acids.

To note about this clonotype: This may be a read error, as it is one base from a much larger clone. V is TRBV12-3 or TRBV12-4 and J is TRBJ2-7; a possible D gene is TRBD1 (6 bases). The CDR3 extends over 15 amino acids. The ends were cut back, 3 bases at V and 3 bases at J, with 15 bases in the middle. CDR3 residues: CASSFVRGVFYEQYF. The CDR3 DNA is TGTGCCAGCAGTTTCGTCAGGGGTGTCTTCTACGAGCAGTACTTC.

This sequence joins TRBV29-1 and TRBJ1-2, with D possibly matching TRBD1 (5 bases). The V gene lost 3 bases and the J gene lost 6 bases, with 20 bases spanning the gap. The CDR3 extends over 15 amino acids. Germline V gene sequence: CDR1 SQVTM, CDR2 ANQGSEA. The CDR3 protein is CSVDPRDGRPNGYTF. The CDR3 DNA sequence: TGCAGCGTTGACCCCCGGGACGGCAGACCGAATGGCTACACCTTC.

Only a few counts were recorded for this clonotype. J is TRBJ2-7 and V is TRBV5-7; D assignment may be TRBD1 or TRBD2 (5 bases each). TRBV5-7 is assigned to the ORF class and has an uncertain function. With 4 bases removed from V and 0 bases from J, the gap between germline ends came to 17 bases. The CDR3 has 16 residues. The DNA for the CDR3 is TGTGCCAGCAGCCCTCGAATGGAGAGGGGCTCCTACGAGCAGTACTTC. Its translation is CASSPRMERGSYEQYF.

The sample holds a few counts of this clonotype. Written as DNA, the CDR3 is TGCGCCAGCAGCCCCCGGGGACTAGCCTTCCCGGATAATGAGCAGTTCTTC. Its protein is CASSPRGLAFPDNEQFF. J is TRBJ2-1 and V is TRBV4-3, with TRBD2 matching 9 bases. The germline CDR1 and CDR2 sequences are LGHNA and YSLEER. CDR3 length: 17 amino acids. With V trimmed by 4 bases and J by 7 bases, 14 bases remained unmatched.

The gene calls are TRBV2 and TRBJ2-4, with D tentatively TRBD1 (6 bases). The CDR3 loop spans 14 amino acids. The ends were cut back, 4 bases at V and 1 base at J, with 8 bases in the middle. Germline CDR1 reads SNHLY; CDR2 reads FYNNEI. The DNA for the CDR3 is TGTGCCAGCAGTGGCAGGGGCGCCAAAAACATTCAGTACTTC. It specifies CASSGRGAKNIQYF.

This clonotype was counted only a few times. The gene calls are TRBV15 and TRBJ2-5; D is undetermined. V lost 0 bases to trimming and J lost 6 bases, with 11 bases between them. This CDR3 region has 14 residues. Looked up from germline, CDR1 is LNHNV and CDR2 is YYDKDF (reference sequence). The CDR3, as DNA: TGTGCCACCAGCAGAGAACTGGTTGGTAAGACCCAGTACTTC. This gives the protein CATSRELVGKTQYF.

This clonotype was observed many times. V usage is TRBV20-1 and J usage is TRBJ2-1; 9 bases align to TRBD2. This CDR3 contains 15 residues. From germline, CDR1 is DFQATT and CDR2 SNEGSKA (reference sequence). V was pared by 1 base and J by 4 bases, with 5 bases of the junction left unmatched. The CDR3 coding sequence is TGCAGTGCTAGAGCGTCGACTAGCGGTTACAATGAGCAGTTCTTC. Amino acids: CSARASTSGYNEQFF.

The chain uses TRBV13 and TRBJ1-2; TRBD1 might be the D (5 bases). CDR1 and CDR2 (germline): PRHDT, FYEKMQ (reference sequence). The V gene lost 4 bases and the J gene lost 4 bases, with 16 bases spanning the gap. The CDR3 consists of 15 residues. The CDR3 nucleotides are TGTGCCAGCAGCTACCGGGGAGGGGTTTCCTATGGCTACACCTTC. This translates into CASSYRGGVSYGYTF.

Only a few counts were recorded for this clonotype. The chain uses TRBV18 and TRBJ2-1, with TRBD2 matching 13 bases. This CDR3 region has 15 residues. Germline CDR1 reads KGHSH; CDR2 reads LQKENI. After removal of 5 bases from V and 3 bases from J, the junction contained 1 base not matched to a gene. Here the CDR3 reads CASSGTSGDYNEQFF. CDR3 in DNA: TGTGCCAGCTCAGGGACTAGCGGGGACTACAATGAGCAGTTCTTC.

This chain joins TRBV6-6 and TRBJ1-5, with D tentatively TRBD1 (6 bases). CDR1 is MNHNY and CDR2 is SVGAGI in the germline V gene (reference sequence). This CDR3 is built from 13 residues. V was trimmed by 6 bases and J by 5 bases, leaving 11 bases between them. The CDR3 bases are TGTGCCAGCAGGGGGGCGTTTGATCAGCCCCAGCATTTT. This encodes CASRGAFDQPQHF.